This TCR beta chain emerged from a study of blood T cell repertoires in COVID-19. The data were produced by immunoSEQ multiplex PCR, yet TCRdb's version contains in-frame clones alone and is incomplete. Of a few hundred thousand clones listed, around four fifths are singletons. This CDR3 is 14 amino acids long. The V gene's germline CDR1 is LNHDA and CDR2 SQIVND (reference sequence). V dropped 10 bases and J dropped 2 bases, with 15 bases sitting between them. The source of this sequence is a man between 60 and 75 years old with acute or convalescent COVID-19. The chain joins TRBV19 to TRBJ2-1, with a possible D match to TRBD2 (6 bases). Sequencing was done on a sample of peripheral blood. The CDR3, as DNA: TGTGCCACCCAGAGACTAGGGGCCTACAATGAGCAGTTCTTC. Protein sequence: CATQRLGAYNEQFF.